Given below is one T cell receptor (beta chain) in context. The record originates from a study of shared clonotypes between healthy human individuals. On the study more broadly: Sampling drew on donors who were a couple of women and a few men aged 18 to 49.

Using immunoSEQ multiplex PCR, the repertoire was profiled, and TCRdb retains in-frame clones only, with some absent. The sample consists of about 1,500,000 clones, around 95% of them appearing once. The trim removed 5 bases at V and 3 bases at J, leaving 6 bases unmatched. From germline, CDR1 is MNHEY and CDR2 SMNVEV (reference sequence). The length of the CDR3 is 16 residues. The sample taken for sequencing was naive CD4+ T cells sorted from blood. Subset described: CD45RA+ positively selected. The receptor comes from a man in his thirties or forties in good health. The chain combines TRBV27 with TRBJ2-7; the match to TRBD2 covers 14 bases. CDR3 in amino acids: CASSPLGTSGSYEQYF. DNA of the CDR3: TGTGCCAGCAGTCCGCTCGGGACTAGCGGGAGCTACGAGCAGTACTTC.